The 27 T cell receptor beta chains listed next were all sequenced from one sample in a study of Ad26.COV2.S vaccination and SARS-CoV-2 variants. Treatment of the sample: around 19 received Ad26.COV2.S at low or high dose, single or two shots; about 5 received placebo; per-sample allocation not given. Day 63 after the first vaccine or placebo injection was the time point for sampling. Method: immunoSEQ multiplex PCR; TCRdb's copy keeps in-frame clones and lacks some. The sample carries 350,000 to 450,000 clones, around 84% recorded once. The sequenced sample was peripheral blood, obtained in a trial of Ad26.COV2.S vaccine versus placebo. These receptors all come from a person aged 18-60 years who received the Ad26.COV2.S COVID-19 vaccine or a placebo.

The chain combines TRBV7-2 with TRBJ2-4, with TRBD1 matching over 10 bases. Germline CDR1 is SGHTA and CDR2 is FQGNSA. CDR3 size: 16 residues. With 5 bases clipped from V and 0 bases from J, the junction kept 4 bases outside the gene matches. The CDR3 DNA is TGTGCCAGCAGCAGACAGGGGGCCCTAGCCAAAAACATTCAGTACTTC. Its translation: CASSRQGALAKNIQYF.

J is TRBJ1-6 and V is TRBV11-2; a possible D gene is TRBD1 (6 bases). Trimming cost V 5 bases and J 5 bases, with 13 bases left between them. CDR3 length equals 15 residues. Germline-derived CDR1 and CDR2 are SGHAT and FQNNGV. CDR3 coding DNA: TGTGCCAGCAGCCAAACTTGGACAGATAATTCACCCCTCCACTTT. This gives the protein CASSQTWTDNSPLHF.

The V and J genes are TRBV7-8 and TRBJ2-1, with D unresolved. The V end lost 5 bases, the J end lost 7 bases, and 15 bases lay between the germline ends. Germline V gene sequence: CDR1 SGHVS, CDR2 FQNEAQ. This CDR3 region has 14 residues. CDR3 nucleotide sequence: TGTGCCAGCAGCCGAGTATCCTATACGAATGAGCAGTTCTTC. This sequence encodes CASSRVSYTNEQFF. Using reference TRBV7-8 and TRBJ2-1 for the parts outside the CDR3, the full variable domain is GAGVSQSPRYKVAKRGQDVALRCDPISGHVSLFWYQQALGQGPEFLTYFQNEAQLDKSGLPSDRFFAERPEGSVSTLKIQRTQQEDSAVYLCASSRVSYTNEQFFGPGTRLTVL.

The J gene is TRBJ2-7, the V gene TRBV28; 11 nucleotides line up with TRBD2. The CDR3 consists of 17 residues. With 5 bases clipped from V and 6 bases from J, the junction kept 15 bases outside the gene matches. Germline V gives CDR1 MDHEN, CDR2 SYDVKM. The CDR3 region is CASSPPLTASGRSEQYF. The CDR3 DNA reads TGTGCCAGCAGTCCCCCACTTACAGCTAGCGGGAGGTCCGAGCAGTACTTC.

The rearrangement links TRBV5-4 to TRBJ1-1, with D perhaps matching TRBD1 (6 bases). V lost 5 bases and J 1 base, leaving 6 bases between the germline ends. Germline loops: CDR1 SGHNT, CDR2 YYREEE (reference sequence). The CDR3 extends over 12 amino acids. CDR3 coding DNA: TGTGCCAGCAGGACAGGGAACACTGAAGCTTTCTTT. It is translated as CASRTGNTEAFF.

The CDR3 spells CASSYTGVDTEAFF. Written as DNA, the CDR3 is TGTGCCAGCAGCTACACAGGGGTGGACACTGAAGCTTTCTTT. V usage is TRBV11-2 and J usage is TRBJ1-1, with TRBD1 matching over 7 bases. The ends lost 4 bases at V and 3 bases at J; junction bases unmatched: 5. CDR3 length: 14 residues. CDR1 is SGHAT, CDR2 FQNNGV, per germline.

The gene calls are TRBV6-5 and TRBJ1-5; no reliable D call. The germline V gene encodes CDR1 MNHEY and CDR2 SVGAGI. The CDR3 is 12 amino acids. V was trimmed by 6 bases and J by 2 bases, leaving 5 bases between them. The CDR3 here is CASRSGNQPQHF. Written as DNA, the CDR3 is TGTGCCAGCAGGTCTGGCAATCAGCCCCAGCATTTT.

CDR3 bases: TGTGCCAGTTCCGGGGGGTGGGACTGGCATGAGCAGTTCTTC. Its translation is CASSGGWDWHEQFF. The J gene is TRBJ2-1, the V gene TRBV27; TRBD2 agrees at 7 bases. Germline CDR1 is MNHEY and CDR2 is SMNVEV (reference sequence). CDR3 length: 14 residues. The V gene end was trimmed by 9 bases and the J gene end by 8 bases; junction bases not matched to a gene: 13.

The rearrangement links TRBV27 to TRBJ2-7; D is unresolved. The germline V gene encodes CDR1 MNHEY and CDR2 SMNVEV (reference sequence). V shed 2 bases and J shed 0 bases, with 11 bases lying between them. The CDR3 runs to 15 residues. This chain's CDR3 is CASSLRAVSSYEQYF. CDR3 coding DNA: TGTGCCAGCAGTTTAAGGGCAGTAAGCTCCTACGAGCAGTACTTC.

The rearrangement uses TRBV27 and TRBJ1-6; TRBD1 matches 7 bases. J was trimmed by 6 bases and V by 4 bases; bases with no gene match: 12. The germline V gene has CDR1 MNHEY and CDR2 SMNVEV (reference sequence). This CDR3 contains 17 residues. The CDR3 DNA follows: TGTGCCAGCAGTTCACCAATCCGACAGGGCGGTAATTCACCCCTCCACTTT. This codes for CASSSPIRQGGNSPLHF.

The J gene is TRBJ1-4, the V gene TRBV19, with D unclear. The length of the CDR3 is 13 residues. From germline, CDR1 is LNHDA and CDR2 SQIVND (reference sequence). Deletions cut 3 bases from V and 8 bases from J, with 10 bases between. In DNA, the CDR3 is TGTGCCAGTAGTATCCGGGGTGCCGAAAAACTGTTTTTT. Translation: CASSIRGAEKLFF.

This clone was counted between two and nine times. The genes are TRBV6-6 and TRBJ2-2; 12 bases match TRBD2. This CDR3 comprises 17 residues. From germline, CDR1 is MNHNY and CDR2 SVGAGI (reference sequence). Trimming removed 5 bases from V and 4 bases from J; junction bases left unmatched: 8. The CDR3: CASSRPSSGRGTGELFF. The CDR3 DNA reads TGTGCCAGCAGTCGACCTTCTAGCGGGAGGGGCACCGGGGAGCTGTTTTTT.

The chain links TRBV5-1 to TRBJ2-1; no clear D gene. This CDR3 is built from 13 residues. The V gene lost 0 bases and the J gene lost 6 bases, with 7 bases spanning the gap. Germline CDR1 and CDR2: SGHRS and YFSETQ. In DNA, the CDR3 is TGCGCCAGCAGCTTGGAGGCTGGCAATGAGCAGTTCTTC. Its protein is CASSLEAGNEQFF. Supplemented by reference TRBV5-1 and TRBJ2-1, the full variable domain reads KAGVTQTPRYLIKTRGQQVTLSCSPISGHRSVSWYQQTPGQGLQFLFEYFSETQRNKGNFPGRFSGRQFSNSRSEMNVSTLELGDSALYLCASSLEAGNEQFFGPGTRLTVL.

The chain couples TRBV4-1 to TRBJ2-1; a possible D gene is TRBD2 (6 bases). This CDR3 contains 15 residues. Germline V gives CDR1 MGHRA, CDR2 YSYEKL. Trimming pared 2 bases from V and 5 bases from J, leaving 13 bases between. CDR3 sequence (DNA): TGCGCCAGCAGCCAAACACTAGCCGGCCACAATGAGCAGTTCTTC. Amino acid sequence: CASSQTLAGHNEQFF.

The CDR3 bases are TGTGCCAGCAGTGAACACCCAGGGGGGACTAGCAACACCGGGGAGCTGTTTTTT. Translating it yields CASSEHPGGTSNTGELFF. The chain couples TRBV25-1 to TRBJ2-2; 9 positions agree with TRBD2. The CDR3 loop spans 18 amino acids. Germline CDR1 is MGHDK and CDR2 is SYGVNS. J gave up 2 bases and V 2 bases, and 9 bases lay outside the gene matches.

In its sample, this clone was seen a few times. The rearrangement links TRBV5-1 to TRBJ1-4, with TRBD1 matching over 12 bases. The CDR3 is made up of 18 amino acids. Germline-derived CDR1 and CDR2 are SGHRS and YFSETQ. V gave up 4 bases and J gave up 4 bases; unmatched junction bases: 11. This chain's CDR3 is CASSQGTGGRTGNEKLFF. The CDR3 DNA reads TGCGCCAGCAGCCAAGGGACAGGGGGCCGAACGGGTAATGAAAAACTGTTTTTT.

This rearrangement joins TRBV10-3 to TRBJ2-3, with 7 bases lining up with TRBD2. V trimming: 6 bases; J trimming: 0 bases; junction bases outside the gene matches: 3. The CDR3 length is 14 residues. In germline, CDR1 is ENHRY, CDR2 SYGVKD. The CDR3 loop is CAIRGSGSTDTQYF. CDR3 in DNA: TGTGCCATCAGGGGTAGCGGGAGCACAGATACGCAGTATTTT.

The chain combines TRBV7-8 with TRBJ2-2; D is undetermined. The germline V and J ends were trimmed by 5 bases and 6 bases, with 7 bases remaining between them. CDR3 size: 12 residues. From germline, CDR1 is SGHVS and CDR2 FQNEAQ. CDR3 in DNA: TGTGCCAGCAGCCCGGATTCCGGGGAGCTGTTTTTT. Its translation: CASSPDSGELFF. The entire variable domain, with the rest obtained from reference TRBV7-8 and TRBJ2-2, is as follows: GAGVSQSPRYKVAKRGQDVALRCDPISGHVSLFWYQQALGQGPEFLTYFQNEAQLDKSGLPSDRFFAERPEGSVSTLKIQRTQQEDSAVYLCASSPDSGELFFGEGSRLTVL.

The chain couples TRBV27 to TRBJ2-1; 10 nucleotides line up with TRBD1. From germline, CDR1 is MNHEY and CDR2 SMNVEV (reference sequence). This CDR3 is built from 15 residues. The V and J ends lost 3 bases and 5 bases, in that order; junction bases with no gene match: 4. The CDR3: CASSFGTGVHNEQFF. In nucleotides, the CDR3 is TGTGCCAGCAGTTTCGGGACAGGGGTCCACAATGAGCAGTTCTTC.

The rearrangement uses TRBV29-1 and TRBJ2-1, with no clear D. This CDR3 has 12 residues. The germline V and J ends were trimmed by 4 bases and 4 bases, with 8 bases remaining between them. Germline CDR1 and CDR2: SQVTM and ANQGSEA. CDR3 DNA sequence: TGCAGCGTTGGAAGACGGTACAATGAGCAGTTCTTC. Translation: CSVGRRYNEQFF.

Only one count was recorded for this clone. V is TRBV14 and J is TRBJ2-2; the match to TRBD1 covers 10 bases. The germline V gene has CDR1 SGHDN and CDR2 FVKESK. V dropped 3 bases and J dropped 7; count of bases not matched to a gene: 11. The CDR3 length is 17 residues. The CDR3 spells CASSQKPGTGVFGELFF. In nucleotides, the CDR3 is TGTGCCAGCAGCCAGAAGCCCGGGACAGGGGTTTTCGGGGAGCTGTTTTTT.

The V and J genes are TRBV5-4 and TRBJ2-3, with D hard to call. Between the trimmed V and J ends, which lost 4 bases and 4 bases, there was a span of 22 bases. Germline lookup yields CDR1 SGHNT and CDR2 YYREEE (reference sequence). The CDR3 is 17 residues long. As DNA, the CDR3 is TGTGCCAGCAGCGGCGGCGGTTTGTGGTACAGTTCAGATACGCAGTATTTT. Protein product: CASSGGGLWYSSDTQYF.

The V and J genes are TRBV7-6 and TRBJ2-7, with TRBD1 matching over 11 bases. CDR3 size: 16 residues. Germline CDR1 SGHVS, CDR2 FNYEAQ. The trim removed 5 bases at V and 0 bases at J, leaving 6 bases unmatched. The CDR3 sequence is CASSPGQGAFSYEQYF. The CDR3 DNA sequence: TGTGCCAGCAGCCCAGGACAGGGGGCATTCTCCTACGAGCAGTACTTC.

The gene calls are TRBV5-1 and TRBJ1-2, with 7 bases fitting TRBD1. The CDR3 spans 14 residues. V lost 4 bases to trimming and J lost 4 bases; unmatched junction nucleotides: 7. Germline CDR1 reads SGHRS; CDR2 reads YFSETQ. DNA for the CDR3: TGCGCCAGCAGCCGTGACAGGGTGAGCTATGGCTACACCTTC. Its translation: CASSRDRVSYGYTF.

This sequence joins TRBV12-3 or TRBV12-4 and TRBJ2-3; D not resolved. The CDR3 extends over 12 amino acids. V shed 1 base and J shed 15 bases, with 14 bases lying between them. The CDR3 DNA reads TGTGCCAGCAGTTTAGAAGCACGTCCAGCATATTTT. This sequence encodes CASSLEARPAYF.

The chain employs TRBV6-2 or TRBV6-3 and TRBJ1-3; unclear D gene. The V gene's germline CDR1 is MNHEY and CDR2 SVGEGT. Trimming cost V 0 bases and J 0 bases, with 9 bases left between them. CDR3 length: 16 amino acids. The DNA of the CDR3 is TGTGCCAGCAGTTACTCGGGCAGATACTCTGGAAACACCATATATTTT. Translated, it gives CASSYSGRYSGNTIYF.

The V and J genes are TRBV29-1 and TRBJ1-2; tentatively, D is TRBD1 (5 bases). This CDR3 contains 15 residues. Germline values: CDR1 SQVTM, CDR2 ANQGSEA. Trimming stripped 2 bases from V and 5 bases from J, with 18 bases between. CDR3 nucleotide sequence: TGCAGCGTTGAACCCAGGGAAACACTACTATATGGCTACACCTTC. Amino acids: CSVEPRETLLYGYTF.